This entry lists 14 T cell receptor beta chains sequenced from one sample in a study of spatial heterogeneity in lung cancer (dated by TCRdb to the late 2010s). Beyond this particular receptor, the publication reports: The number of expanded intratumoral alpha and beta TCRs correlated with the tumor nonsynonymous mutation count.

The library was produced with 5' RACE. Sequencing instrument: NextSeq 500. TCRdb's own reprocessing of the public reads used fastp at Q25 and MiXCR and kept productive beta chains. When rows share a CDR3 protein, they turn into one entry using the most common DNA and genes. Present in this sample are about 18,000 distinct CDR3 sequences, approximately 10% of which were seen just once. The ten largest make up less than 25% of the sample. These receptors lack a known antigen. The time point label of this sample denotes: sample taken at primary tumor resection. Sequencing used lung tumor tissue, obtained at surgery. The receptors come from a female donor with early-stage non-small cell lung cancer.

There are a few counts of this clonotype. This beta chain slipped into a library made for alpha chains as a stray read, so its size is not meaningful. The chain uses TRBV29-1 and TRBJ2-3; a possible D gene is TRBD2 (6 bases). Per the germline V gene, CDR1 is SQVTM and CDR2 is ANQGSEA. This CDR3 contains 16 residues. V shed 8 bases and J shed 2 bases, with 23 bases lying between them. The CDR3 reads CSPPGTGSFFTDTQYF. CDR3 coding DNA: TGCAGCCCTCCCGGGACTGGATCCTTTTTCACAGATACGCAGTATTTT.

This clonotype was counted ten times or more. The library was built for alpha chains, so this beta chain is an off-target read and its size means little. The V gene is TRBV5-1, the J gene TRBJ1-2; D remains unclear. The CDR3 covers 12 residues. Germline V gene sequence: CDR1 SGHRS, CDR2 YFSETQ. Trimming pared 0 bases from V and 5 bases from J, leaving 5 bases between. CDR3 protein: CASSLDTYGYTF. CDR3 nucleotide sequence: TGCGCCAGCAGCTTGGACACTTATGGCTACACCTTC.

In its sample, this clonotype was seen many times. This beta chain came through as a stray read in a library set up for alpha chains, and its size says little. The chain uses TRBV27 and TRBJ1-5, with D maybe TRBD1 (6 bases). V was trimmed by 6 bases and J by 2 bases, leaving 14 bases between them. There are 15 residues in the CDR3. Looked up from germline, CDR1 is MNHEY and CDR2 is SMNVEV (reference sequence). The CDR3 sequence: CASRREAGGNQPQHF. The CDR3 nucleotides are TGTGCCAGCAGAAGGGAGGCAGGGGGCAATCAGCCCCAGCATTTT.

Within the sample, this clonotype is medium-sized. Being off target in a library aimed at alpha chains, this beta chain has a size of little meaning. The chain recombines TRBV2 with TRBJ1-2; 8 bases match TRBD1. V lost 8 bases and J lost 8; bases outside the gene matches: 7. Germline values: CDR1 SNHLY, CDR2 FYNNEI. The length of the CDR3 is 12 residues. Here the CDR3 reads CASGDRKKGYTF. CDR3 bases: TGTGCCAGCGGGGACAGGAAAAAGGGCTACACCTTC.

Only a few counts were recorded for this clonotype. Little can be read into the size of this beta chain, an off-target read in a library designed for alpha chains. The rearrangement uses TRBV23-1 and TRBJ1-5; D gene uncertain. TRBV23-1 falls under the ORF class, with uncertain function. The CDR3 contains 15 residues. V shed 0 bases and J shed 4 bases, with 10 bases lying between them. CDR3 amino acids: CASSQSAAVNQPQHF. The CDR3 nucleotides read TGCGCCAGCAGTCAATCCGCGGCCGTAAATCAGCCCCAGCATTTT.

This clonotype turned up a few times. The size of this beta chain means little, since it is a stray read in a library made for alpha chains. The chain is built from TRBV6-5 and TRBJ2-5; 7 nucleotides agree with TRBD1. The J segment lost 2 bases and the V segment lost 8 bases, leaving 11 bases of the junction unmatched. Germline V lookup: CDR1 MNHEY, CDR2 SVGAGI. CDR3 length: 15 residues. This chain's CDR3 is CASAETGARQETQYF. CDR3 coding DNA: TGTGCCAGCGCGGAAACAGGGGCCCGTCAAGAGACCCAGTACTTC.

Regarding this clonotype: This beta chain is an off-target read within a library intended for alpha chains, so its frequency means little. The CDR3 reads CASSLGGGGTGELFF. CDR3 bases: TGTGCCAGCAGCTTAGGCGGGGGAGGAACCGGGGAGCTGTTTTTT. The chain uses TRBV7-6 and TRBJ2-2; 7 nucleotides match TRBD2. The CDR3 has 15 amino acids. CDR1 and CDR2 (germline): SGHVS, FNYEAQ. The ends lost 1 base at V and 5 bases at J; junction bases unmatched: 4.

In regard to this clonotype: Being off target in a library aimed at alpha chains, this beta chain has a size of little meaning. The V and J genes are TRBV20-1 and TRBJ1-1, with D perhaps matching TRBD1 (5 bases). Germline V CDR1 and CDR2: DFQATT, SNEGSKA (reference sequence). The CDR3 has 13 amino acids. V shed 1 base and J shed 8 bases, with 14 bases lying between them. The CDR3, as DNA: TGCAGTGCTAGAGCGACTCGGACACTAGAAGCTTTCTTT. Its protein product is CSARATRTLEAFF.

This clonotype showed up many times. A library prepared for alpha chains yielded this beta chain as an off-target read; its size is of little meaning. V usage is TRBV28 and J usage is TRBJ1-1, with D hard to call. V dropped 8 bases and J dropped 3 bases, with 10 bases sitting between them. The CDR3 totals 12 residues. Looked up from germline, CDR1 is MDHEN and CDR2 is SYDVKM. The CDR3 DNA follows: TGTGCCAGCGGACGGATGGACACTGAAGCTTTCTTT. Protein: CASGRMDTEAFF.

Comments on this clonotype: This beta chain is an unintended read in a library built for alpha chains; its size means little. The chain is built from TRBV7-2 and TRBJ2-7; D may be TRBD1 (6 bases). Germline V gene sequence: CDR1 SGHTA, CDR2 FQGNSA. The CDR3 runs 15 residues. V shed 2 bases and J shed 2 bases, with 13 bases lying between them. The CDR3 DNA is TGTGCCAGCAGCTTAATGGCAGGGGCCCCCTACGAGCAGTACTTC. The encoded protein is CASSLMAGAPYEQYF.

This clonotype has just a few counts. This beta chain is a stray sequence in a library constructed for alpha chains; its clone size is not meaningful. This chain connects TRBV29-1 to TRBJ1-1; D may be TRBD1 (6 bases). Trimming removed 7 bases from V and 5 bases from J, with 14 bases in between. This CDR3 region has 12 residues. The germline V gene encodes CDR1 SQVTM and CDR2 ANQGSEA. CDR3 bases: TGCAGCGGAACAGGGTGGGAGACTGAAGCTTTCTTT. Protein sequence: CSGTGWETEAFF. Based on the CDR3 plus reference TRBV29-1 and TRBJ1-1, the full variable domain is SAVISQKPSRDICQRGTSLTIQCQVDSQVTMMFWYRQQPGQSLTLIATANQGSEATYESGFVIDKFPISRPNLTFSTLTVSNMSPEDSSIYLCSGTGWETEAFFGQGTRLTVV.

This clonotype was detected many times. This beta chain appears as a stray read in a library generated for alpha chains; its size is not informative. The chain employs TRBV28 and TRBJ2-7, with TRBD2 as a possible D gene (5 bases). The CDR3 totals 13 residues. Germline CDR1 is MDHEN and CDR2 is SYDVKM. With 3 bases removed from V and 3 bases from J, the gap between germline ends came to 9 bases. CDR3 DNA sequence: TGTGCCAGCAGTTTCTCCGGGAACTACGAGCAGTACTTC. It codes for CASSFSGNYEQYF.

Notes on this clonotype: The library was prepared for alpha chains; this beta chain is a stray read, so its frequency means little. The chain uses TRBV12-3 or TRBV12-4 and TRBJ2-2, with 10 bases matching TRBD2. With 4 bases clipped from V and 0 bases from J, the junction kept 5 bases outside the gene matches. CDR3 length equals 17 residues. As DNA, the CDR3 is TGTGCCAGCAGTTCCTCTAGCGGGGGATCGAACACCGGGGAGCTGTTTTTT. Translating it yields CASSSSSGGSNTGELFF.

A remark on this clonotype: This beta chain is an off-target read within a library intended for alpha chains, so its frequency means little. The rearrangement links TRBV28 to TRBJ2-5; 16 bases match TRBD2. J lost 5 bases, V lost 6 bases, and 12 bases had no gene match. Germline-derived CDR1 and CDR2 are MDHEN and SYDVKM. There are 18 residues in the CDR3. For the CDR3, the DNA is TGTGCCAGCAGACCGCCTGGGACTAGCGGGGGGGCCGCGGAGACCCAGTACTTC. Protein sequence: CASRPPGTSGGAAETQYF.